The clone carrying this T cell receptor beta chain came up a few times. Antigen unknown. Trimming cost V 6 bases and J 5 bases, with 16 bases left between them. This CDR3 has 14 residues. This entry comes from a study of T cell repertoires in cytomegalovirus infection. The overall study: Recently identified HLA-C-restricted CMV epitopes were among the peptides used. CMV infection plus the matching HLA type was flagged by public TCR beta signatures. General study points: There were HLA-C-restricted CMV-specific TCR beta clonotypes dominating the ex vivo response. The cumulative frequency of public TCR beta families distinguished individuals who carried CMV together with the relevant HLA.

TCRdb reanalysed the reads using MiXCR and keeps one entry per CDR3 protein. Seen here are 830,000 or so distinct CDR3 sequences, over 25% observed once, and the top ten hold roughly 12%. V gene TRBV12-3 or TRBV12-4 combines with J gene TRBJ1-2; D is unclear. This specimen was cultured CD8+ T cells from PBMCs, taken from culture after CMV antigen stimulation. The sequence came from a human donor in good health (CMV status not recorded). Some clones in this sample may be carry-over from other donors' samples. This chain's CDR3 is CASSPASLAYGYTF. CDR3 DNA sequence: TGTGCCAGCAGCCCCGCGTCGCTAGCGTATGGCTACACCTTC.